This TCR beta chain stems from a study of metastatic and nonmetastatic thyroid tumors. This CDR3 is built from 17 residues. Germline CDR1 reads DFQATT; CDR2 reads SNEGSKA (reference sequence). TCRdb re-called the PCR reads with MiXCR. The sample lists some 24,000 clones, roughly 21% seen once, with under 15% in the top ten. Thyroid surgery was preceded by no treatment in any patient. General study results and limits: Benign nodules were reported to have significantly lower TCR beta diversity than malignant thyroid tumors, in blood and tumor.

This clone was counted once. No antigen is known for it. Its ends do not fully match the called genes, so a read error is possible. Other DNA sequences in the same sample also yield this CDR3. The gene calls are TRBV20-1 and TRBJ2-5; possibly TRBD1 or TRBD2 for D (5 bases each). The sample was blood. The clonotype was recovered from a male donor with papillary thyroid cancer or a benign thyroid nodule (not recorded which). Some clones in this sample may be carry-over from other donors' samples. The CDR3 loop reads CSATRGALLLYQETQYF. CDR3 sequence (DNA): TGCAGTGCTACCAGAGGGGCGCTCCTACTGTACCAAGAGACACAGTACTTC.